This T cell receptor beta chain was captured by sequencing in a study of monozygotic twins with inflammatory bowel disease. In preparing each TCR library, about 3.5 ug of total RNA was used. Added by template switching were UMIs that each held a 6-nucleotide sample barcode. TCRdb re-called the 5' RACE reads and gives one entry per CDR3 protein, without DNA. This sample's table has some 210,000 distinct CDR3 sequences. Blood was drawn at about 2.6 ml per donor. Germline V CDR1 and CDR2: MGHRA, YSYEKL. CDR3 length: 15 amino acids. The sample taken for sequencing was blood. V and J are TRBV4-1 and TRBJ1-1. The receptor was derived from a human donor with ulcerative colitis or Crohn's disease, or a healthy co-twin of an affected twin (not recorded which). The chain's CDR3 is CASSPGRTQYTEAFF.